This is a list of T cell receptor beta chains from one sample in a study of Graves' ophthalmopathy and Graves' hyperthyroidism. TCRdb re-called the multiplex PCR reads with MiXCR, one entry per CDR3 protein. The data show about 500,000 distinct CDR3 sequences, roughly 14% seen once. The source material was blood. Every receptor here comes from a woman in her 30s with Graves' ophthalmopathy. CDR3s include the opening cysteine and the closing phenylalanine or tryptophan. The D gene is left open where the match is weak. A row's size may be missing; if present it is once, few, many or a size class.

clone_size j_call v_call d_call cdr3_length cdr3_aa cdr3_nt
many TRBJ1-2 TRBV11-2 . 14 CASSFLTSNYGYTF TGTGCCAGCAGCTTCCTAACCAGCAACTATGGCTACACCTTC
. TRBJ2-7 TRBV6-5 . 15 CASSYSLDHRYEQYF TGTGCCAGCAGTTACTCGCTGGACCACCGCTACGAGCAGTACTTC
few TRBJ2-2 TRBV9 . 13 CASQGVLNGELFF TGTGCCAGCCAGGGTGTTTTGAACGGGGAGCTGTTTTTT
many TRBJ2-7 TRBV5-4 . 17 CASSLTGLRTPPDEQYF TGTGCCAGCAGCTTAACGGGGCTCAGGACTCCCCCCGACGAGCAGTACTTC
many TRBJ2-7 TRBV6-5 . 13 CASSRGSTYEQYF TGTGCCAGCAGCCGGGGCTCGACCTACGAGCAGTACTTC
many TRBJ2-7 TRBV2 TRBD2 18 CASSVAAGVPVTAYEQYF TGTGCCAGCAGTGTGGCGGCGGGGGTCCCCGTCACCGCCTACGAGCAGTACTTC
. TRBJ1-2 TRBV18 TRBD1 17 CASSHRDRGAKNYGYTF TGTGCCAGCTCTCACCGGGACAGGGGGGCCAAGAACTATGGCTACACCTTC
many TRBJ1-1 TRBV12-3/TRBV12-4 . 13 CASRSTGNTEAFF TGTGCCAGCAGATCGACCGGGAACACTGAAGCTTTCTTT
many TRBJ1-2 TRBV19 . 14 CASSITQGGYGYTF TGTGCCAGTAGTATAACCCAGGGAGGCTATGGCTACACCTTC
many TRBJ2-2 TRBV10-3 TRBD2 16 CAISAETSGNTGELFF TGTGCCATCAGTGCCGAGACTAGCGGGAACACCGGGGAGCTGTTTTTT
many TRBJ2-7 TRBV5-8 TRBD1 14 CASSFTGATYEQYF TGTGCCAGCAGCTTTACAGGGGCAACCTACGAGCAGTACTTC
many TRBJ1-5 TRBV20-1 TRBD1 13 CSAKTGTNQPQHF TGCAGTGCCAAGACAGGGACTAATCAGCCCCAGCATTTT
many TRBJ2-5 TRBV12-3/TRBV12-4 . 13 CASSSSGQETQYF TGTGCCAGCAGTTCCTCGGGACAAGAGACCCAGTACTTC
many TRBJ1-6 TRBV6-5 TRBD1 16 CASSYLWTGQNSPLHF TGTGCCAGCAGTTACCTCTGGACAGGGCAGAATTCACCCCTCCACTTT
. TRBJ1-1 TRBV27 . 13 CASSLSRTDEAFF TGTGCCAGCAGTCTCTCCCGGACGGATGAAGCTTTCTTT
many TRBJ1-2 TRBV7-9 TRBD1 14 CASSPRGRPAGYTF TGTGCCAGCAGCCCAAGGGGGCGCCCCGCTGGCTACACCTTC
many TRBJ2-5 TRBV7-9 TRBD1 15 CASSFRTGKSETQYF TGTGCCAGCAGCTTCCGGACAGGGAAGTCAGAGACCCAGTACTTC
many TRBJ2-2 TRBV27 TRBD2 15 CASSTGEGHTGELFF TGTGCCAGCAGTACGGGGGAGGGGCACACCGGGGAGCTGTTTTTT
many TRBJ1-5 TRBV12-3/TRBV12-4 TRBD1 16 CASIGQGGSSNQPQHF TGTGCCAGCATAGGACAGGGAGGTTCTAGCAATCAGCCCCAGCATTTT
many TRBJ2-5 TRBV7-2 . 14 CASSLTGWRETQYF TGTGCCAGCAGCTTAACAGGTTGGCGGGAGACCCAGTACTTC